This T cell receptor (beta chain) emerged from a study of blood T cell repertoires in COVID-19. Background on the study: Collection of acute and convalescent COVID-19 samples took place in the United States, Italy and Spain.

In the source study's methods: Counts of nucleated cells, estimated from reference gene primer amplification, were obtained. Repertoires were generated with immunoSEQ multiplex PCR, while TCRdb's copy carries only in-frame clones and drops some. Clone size and the V and J calls come from that table; the DNA yielded D and trimming. The sample records 260,000 or so clones, around 83% being singletons. Looked up from germline, CDR1 is MNHEY and CDR2 is SVGAGI. The V and J ends lost 7 bases and 3 bases respectively, with 13 bases between them. The CDR3 is made up of 14 amino acids. This TCR was recovered from a man at least 80 years old with acute or convalescent COVID-19. The chain is built from TRBV6-5 and TRBJ2-1; D possibly corresponds to TRBD2 (7 bases). The material sequenced was peripheral blood. In DNA, the CDR3 is TGTGCCAGCAACCCGGGGGGCTACTACAATGAGCAGTTCTTC. Its translation is CASNPGGYYNEQFF.